These 8 T cell receptor beta chains share one sample of origin, sequenced in a study of blood T cell repertoires in COVID-19. The table came from immunoSEQ multiplex PCR; TCRdb's copy has only in-frame clones and leaves some out. The repertoire holds about 110,000 clones, with over 65% as singletons. The sample taken for sequencing was peripheral blood. These receptors came from a woman of 80 years or more with acute or convalescent COVID-19.

The chain joins TRBV5-1 to TRBJ1-4; 8 nucleotides match TRBD1. CDR1 and CDR2 (germline): SGHRS, YFSETQ. The CDR3 is 14 residues long. V lost 0 bases, J lost 6 bases, and 1 base stayed unmatched. The DNA for the CDR3 is TGCGCCAGCAGCTTGGCAGGGGGCGATGAAAAACTGTTTTTT. It yields the protein CASSLAGGDEKLFF.

The chain carries TRBV7-9 and TRBJ1-6; D possibly corresponds to TRBD1 (5 bases). There are 14 residues in the CDR3. V was shortened by 5 bases and J by 11 bases, with 16 bases between the two germline ends. Germline V gene sequence: CDR1 SEHNR, CDR2 FQNEAQ (reference sequence). CDR3 bases: TGTGCCAGCAGCGCACAACTTATAGGGGCACCCCTCCACTTT. Protein product: CASSAQLIGAPLHF.

The rearrangement uses TRBV2 and TRBJ2-2, with 8 positions matching TRBD2. The CDR3 spans 15 residues. The germline V gene encodes CDR1 SNHLY and CDR2 FYNNEI. V trimming: 4 bases; J trimming: 5 bases; junction bases outside the gene matches: 6. The CDR3 nucleotides are TGTGCCAGCAGTGTATCCAGCGGGGGAACCGGGGAGCTGTTTTTT. Protein product: CASSVSSGGTGELFF.

The CDR3 DNA reads as TGTGCCAGCAGTTACACAAGCGGGAGTGGATTCAATGAGCAGTTCTTC. Its protein is CASSYTSGSGFNEQFF. V usage is TRBV6-5 and J usage is TRBJ2-1; 8 bases match TRBD2. The CDR3 sequence is 16 residues long. The V gene's germline CDR1 is MNHEY and CDR2 SVGAGI. V was pared by 2 bases and J by 6 bases, with 9 bases of the junction left unmatched.

CDR3: CASSGGQGDSPLHF. The CDR3 bases are TGTGCCAGCAGCGGGGGACAGGGGGATTCACCCCTCCACTTT. This chain uses TRBV5-4 with TRBJ1-6, with 11 positions matching TRBD1. Germline lookup yields CDR1 SGHNT and CDR2 YYREEE (reference sequence). CDR3 length equals 14 residues. J lost 8 bases, V lost 4 bases, and 2 bases had no gene match.

A few counts support this clone. The V gene is TRBV19, the J gene TRBJ2-3; the D gene is possibly TRBD2 (6 bases). The germline V gene encodes CDR1 LNHDA and CDR2 SQIVND (reference sequence). The CDR3 contains 12 residues. Deletions cut 10 bases from V and 7 bases from J, with 15 bases between. DNA for the CDR3: TGTGCCACCTGCGGGGCGGGTAATACGCAGTATTTT. Translated: CATCGAGNTQYF.

V gene TRBV11-2 combines with J gene TRBJ2-7; D ambiguous. The germline V and J ends were trimmed by 5 bases and 4 bases, with 12 bases remaining between them. In germline, CDR1 is SGHAT, CDR2 FQNNGV. CDR3 size: 13 residues. The CDR3 nucleotides read TGTGCCAGCAGCCCTCCGACTTTGTACGAGCAGTACTTC. It translates to CASSPPTLYEQYF.

V gene TRBV6-6 combines with J gene TRBJ1-1; 8 nucleotides line up with TRBD1. In germline, CDR1 is MNHNY, CDR2 SVGAGI (reference sequence). The CDR3 length is 16 residues. J was trimmed by 0 bases and V by 11 bases; bases with no gene match: 14. The DNA of the CDR3 is TGTGCCTCAAGAGGCGCAGGGGGCGACGTGAACACTGAAGCTTTCTTT. Protein: CASRGAGGDVNTEAFF.